Detailed here is one T cell receptor beta chain. The target antigen is unknown. Next came a second PCR, run for about 6 to 11 cycles, which used a sample-barcoded 5' primer along with a J-beta primer mix. Template switching added a 12-random-nucleotide identifier to every cDNA molecule. TCRdb passed the 5' RACE reads through MiXCR, listing each CDR3 protein once. The profile covers 1.2 million to 1.5 million distinct CDR3 sequences, with 42% appearing a single time and roughly 8.2% taken by the ten largest. These data come from a study of blood T cells in healthy people across ages. Notes on the study in general: Strongly correlated with naive T cell percentage was TCR beta diversity.

The sequenced sample consisted of blood. This receptor was taken from a woman aged 18 to 35 in good health.

The CDR3, as DNA: TGTGCCAGCAGTGAATGGGTTTTTGGTGGCTCCGGGGCCAACGTCCTGACTTTC. As protein: CASSEWVFGGSGANVLTF. V gene TRBV6-1 combines with J gene TRBJ2-6; D unclear. Trimming pared 2 bases from V and 4 bases from J, leaving 18 bases between. CDR3 size: 18 residues. The germline V gene encodes CDR1 MNHNS and CDR2 SASEGT.